The 13 T cell receptor beta chains in this list originate from one sample, sequenced in a study of blood T cell repertoires in COVID-19. Libraries were prepared by immunoSEQ multiplex PCR; TCRdb keeps only in-frame clonotypes and omits some of them. The data hold about 280,000 clones, with 75% to 90% observed a single time. The sample was PBMCs or T cells enriched from blood (not recorded which). The receptors originated from a woman in her forties or fifties who had recovered from COVID-19.

In DNA, the CDR3 is TGTGCCAGCAGCCCTAGGGGTATGAGCTCCTACAATGAGCAGTTCTTC. It translates to CASSPRGMSSYNEQFF. The V and J genes are TRBV7-8 and TRBJ2-1; the D gene is possibly TRBD1 (5 bases). Per the germline V gene, CDR1 is SGHVS and CDR2 is FQNEAQ. CDR3 length: 16 residues. V was trimmed by 5 bases and J by 0 bases, leaving 14 bases between them.

V and J are TRBV5-1 and TRBJ2-2, with TRBD2 matching 11 bases. Germline CDR1 and CDR2: SGHRS and YFSETQ. The CDR3 is 18 residues long. Trimming cost V 5 bases and J 5 bases; bases outside gene matches: 14. The CDR3 loop is CASSSELAGAQGTGELFF. CDR3 in DNA: TGCGCCAGCAGTTCTGAACTAGCGGGGGCCCAGGGAACCGGGGAGCTGTTTTTT.

This chain joins TRBV6-5 and TRBJ1-5; 7 bases are a match to TRBD1. This CDR3 is built from 14 residues. The V and J ends lost 10 bases and 1 base, in that order; junction bases with no gene match: 7. CDR1 and CDR2 (germline): MNHEY, SVGAGI. The CDR3 sequence is CATTDRLSNQPQHF. Here the CDR3 DNA reads TGTGCCACCACGGACAGGCTAAGCAATCAGCCCCAGCATTTT.

The CDR3 here is CSASLRAGPYEQYF. DNA of the CDR3: TGCAGTGCTAGTCTTAGGGCGGGACCCTACGAGCAGTACTTC. The chain recombines TRBV20-1 with TRBJ2-7; tentative D call: TRBD2 (6 bases). This CDR3 has 14 residues. Germline values: CDR1 DFQATT, CDR2 SNEGSKA (reference sequence). V was shortened by 3 bases and J by 2 bases, with 14 bases between the two germline ends.

The chain employs TRBV6-5 and TRBJ1-5; TRBD1 agrees at 8 bases. Losses at the gene ends were 4 bases for V and 8 bases for J; bases not matched to a gene: 4. Germline V gene sequence: CDR1 MNHEY, CDR2 SVGAGI. The length of the CDR3 is 13 residues. The chain's CDR3 is CASSSGGVKPQHF. As DNA, the CDR3 is TGTGCCAGCAGTTCAGGGGGCGTCAAGCCCCAGCATTTT.

The chain couples TRBV4-2 to TRBJ2-5; 7 positions match TRBD1. Trimming took 0 bases from V and 3 from J; bases not matched to a gene: 7. Germline V gives CDR1 LGHNA, CDR2 YNFKEQ. The CDR3 is 16 residues long. The CDR3 DNA sequence: TGTGCCAGCAGCCAAGATGGACAGCAGGGGGAAGAGACCCAGTACTTC. This codes for CASSQDGQQGEETQYF.

This chain joins TRBV7-2 and TRBJ1-3; 10 bases are a match to TRBD1. The germline CDR1 and CDR2 sequences are SGHTA and FQGNSA. The V segment lost 4 bases and the J segment 8 bases; nucleotides outside the gene matches: 8. This CDR3 is 15 amino acids long. As DNA, the CDR3 is TGTGCCAGCAGCTCATCAGGACAGGGGGTCTACACCATATATTTT. This translates into CASSSSGQGVYTIYF.

V usage is TRBV5-1 and J usage is TRBJ2-5; a possible D gene is TRBD2 (6 bases). Per the germline V gene, CDR1 is SGHRS and CDR2 is YFSETQ. CDR3 length: 14 residues. Trimming removed 5 bases from V and 2 bases from J, with 13 bases in between. CDR3 nucleotides: TGCGCCAGCAGGGAGGGAGTAGGGCAAGAGACCCAGTACTTC. Its protein is CASREGVGQETQYF. Full variable domain (remainder filled in from reference TRBV5-1 and TRBJ2-5): KAGVTQTPRYLIKTRGQQVTLSCSPISGHRSVSWYQQTPGQGLQFLFEYFSETQRNKGNFPGRFSGRQFSNSRSEMNVSTLELGDSALYLCASREGVGQETQYFGPGTRLLVL.

The genes are TRBV11-2 and TRBJ2-7; 8 bases agree with TRBD2. Germline CDR1 SGHAT, CDR2 FQNNGV. The CDR3 covers 14 residues. V lost 4 bases and J lost 3; bases outside the gene matches: 5. CDR3 sequence reads: CASSSPGLGYEQYF. Here the CDR3 DNA reads TGTGCCAGCAGCTCGCCGGGACTAGGCTACGAGCAGTACTTC.

Written as DNA, the CDR3 is TGTGCCAGCAGCCAGAGACACAGCTCTGGAAACACCATATATTTT. Translating it yields CASSQRHSSGNTIYF. V usage is TRBV3-1 (or the pseudogene TRBV3-2) and J usage is TRBJ1-3; no reliable D call. The CDR3 runs 15 residues. Germline V gives CDR1 LGHDT, CDR2 YNNKEL (reference sequence). The ends were cut back, 3 bases at V and 0 bases at J, with 9 bases in the middle.

As for this clone: One end of the junction varies from germline; a read error may be responsible. The chain has TRBV7-8 and TRBJ1-5; 7 positions match TRBD1. Germline V CDR1 and CDR2: SGHVS, FQNEAQ. The CDR3 runs to 14 residues. This chain's CDR3 is CASRLDRVNQPQHF. The CDR3 nucleotides are TGTGCCAGCAGGTTAGACAGGGTCAATCAGCCCCAGCATTTT.

The rearrangement uses TRBV6-1 and TRBJ1-3; D is unresolved. Trimming stripped 2 bases from V and 9 bases from J, with 17 bases between. Germline V CDR1 and CDR2: MNHNS, SASEGT. The CDR3 consists of 15 residues. DNA of the CDR3: TGTGCCAGCAGTGAAACCTTCATCGAGGTCTCCACCATATATTTT. Its protein product is CASSETFIEVSTIYF.

The rearrangement joins TRBV7-2 to TRBJ2-3, with TRBD2 as a possible D gene (6 bases). Per the germline V gene, CDR1 is SGHTA and CDR2 is FQGNSA. The CDR3 runs to 15 residues. Trimming took 1 base from V and 6 from J, leaving 14 bases between them. CDR3 protein: CASSLDSGSGDTQYF. DNA of the CDR3: TGTGCCAGCAGCTTAGATAGCGGCTCGGGCGATACGCAGTATTTT.